This entry is about one TCR beta chain. MiXCR was run by TCRdb on the 5' RACE reads, yielding one entry per CDR3 protein. The data show some 250,000 distinct CDR3 sequences, more than 20% seen once. The sample comes from a study of CD8 T cells in ankylosing spondylitis. Trimming took 0 bases from V and 2 from J, leaving 8 bases between them. The length of the CDR3 is 14 residues. Germline CDR1 and CDR2: MGHRA and YSYEKL. The chain has TRBV4-1 and TRBJ2-7, with D unclear. Specimen: blood, either unsorted or a sorted T cell fraction (not recorded which). The clonotype comes from a male donor with ankylosing spondylitis or in good health (not recorded which). The CDR3 loop is CASSQDWAAYEQYF. The CDR3 DNA reads TGCGCCAGCAGCCAAGATTGGGCAGCCTACGAGCAGTACTTC.